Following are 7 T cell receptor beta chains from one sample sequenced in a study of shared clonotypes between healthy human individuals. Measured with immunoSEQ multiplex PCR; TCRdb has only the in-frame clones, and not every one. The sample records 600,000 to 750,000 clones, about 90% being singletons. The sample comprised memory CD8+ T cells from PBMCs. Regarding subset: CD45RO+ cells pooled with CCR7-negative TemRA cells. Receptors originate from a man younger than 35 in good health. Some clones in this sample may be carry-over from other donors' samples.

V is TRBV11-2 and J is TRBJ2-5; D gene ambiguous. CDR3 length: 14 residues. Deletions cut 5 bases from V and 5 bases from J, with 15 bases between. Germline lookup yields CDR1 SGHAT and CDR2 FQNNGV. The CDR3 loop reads CASSPFSSWETQYF. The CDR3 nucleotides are TGTGCCAGCAGCCCATTCTCCAGTTGGGAGACCCAGTACTTC.

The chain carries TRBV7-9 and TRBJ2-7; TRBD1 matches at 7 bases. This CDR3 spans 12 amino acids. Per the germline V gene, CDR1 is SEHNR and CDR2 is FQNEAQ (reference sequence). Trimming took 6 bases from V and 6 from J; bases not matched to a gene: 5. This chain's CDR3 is CASSEGAGEQYF. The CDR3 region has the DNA TGTGCCAGCAGTGAGGGGGCGGGCGAGCAGTACTTC.

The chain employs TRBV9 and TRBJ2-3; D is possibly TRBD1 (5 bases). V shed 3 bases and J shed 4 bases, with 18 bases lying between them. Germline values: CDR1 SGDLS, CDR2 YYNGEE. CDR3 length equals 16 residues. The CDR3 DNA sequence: TGTGCCAGCAGCGCAAACCCAGGGTTTCAGCCAGATACGCAGTATTTT. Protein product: CASSANPGFQPDTQYF.

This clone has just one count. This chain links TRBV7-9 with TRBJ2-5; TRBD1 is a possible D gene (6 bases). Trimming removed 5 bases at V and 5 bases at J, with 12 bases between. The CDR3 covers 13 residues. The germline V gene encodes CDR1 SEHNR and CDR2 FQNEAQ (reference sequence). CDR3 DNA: TGTGCCAGCAGCCCAACAGGGATCGAGACCCAGTACTTC. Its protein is CASSPTGIETQYF.

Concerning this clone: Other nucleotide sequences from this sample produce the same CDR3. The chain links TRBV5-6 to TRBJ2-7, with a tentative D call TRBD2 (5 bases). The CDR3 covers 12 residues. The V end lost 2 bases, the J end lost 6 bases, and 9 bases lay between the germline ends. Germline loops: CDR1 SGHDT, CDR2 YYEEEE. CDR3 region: CASSLGGLEQYF. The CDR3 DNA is TGTGCCAGCAGCTTAGGCGGGCTCGAGCAGTACTTC.

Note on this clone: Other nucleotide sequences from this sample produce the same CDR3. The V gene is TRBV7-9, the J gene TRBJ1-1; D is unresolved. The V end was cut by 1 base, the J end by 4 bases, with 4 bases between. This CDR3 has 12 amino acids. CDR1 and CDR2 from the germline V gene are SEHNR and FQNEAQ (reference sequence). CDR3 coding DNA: TGTGCCAGCAGCTTAGTCAGCACTGAAGCTTTCTTT. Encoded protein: CASSLVSTEAFF.

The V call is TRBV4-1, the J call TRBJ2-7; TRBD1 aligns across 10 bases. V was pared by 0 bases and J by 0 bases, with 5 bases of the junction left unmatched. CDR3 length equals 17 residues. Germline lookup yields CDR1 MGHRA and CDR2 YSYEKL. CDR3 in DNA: TGCGCCAGCAGCCAAGAGTATCGGACAGGGGGCTCCTACGAGCAGTACTTC. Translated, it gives CASSQEYRTGGSYEQYF.